These 20 T cell receptor beta chains came from one sample sequenced in a study of memory CD4+ T cells and cytomegalovirus serostatus (dated by TCRdb to between 2019 and 2020). A FACSAria II was used to sort memory CD4+ T cells, defined as single viable CD3+CD4+CD8-CD45RO+ cells. Library creation used the immunoSEQ multiplex PCR assay. Here the immuneACCESS table is served through TCRdb, limited to in-frame sequences with V and J called. Missing clones are a known gap in these copies; in checked studies unresolved V genes cover under half, and the rest lacks a known reason. The sample table holds 80,000 or so clones, of which around 82% were seen once. The ten largest clones capture around 2.6% of the sample. The sample consisted of memory CD4+ T cells from blood. These receptors were taken from an adult in good health and CMV-seropositive.

The chain joins TRBV6-5 to TRBJ2-7; 8 positions agree with TRBD1. CDR3 length: 14 residues. Germline trimming cut 5 bases from V and 3 bases from J; bases unmatched to any gene: 6. Per germline, CDR1 MNHEY and CDR2 SVGAGI. CDR3 residues: CASSIRTGSYEQYF. CDR3 DNA sequence: TGTGCCAGCAGTATCAGGACAGGGAGCTACGAGCAGTACTTC.

The J gene is TRBJ2-2, the V gene TRBV7-2; perhaps TRBD1 as D (6 bases). The CDR3 has 15 amino acids. The ends were cut back, 6 bases at V and 0 bases at J, with 11 bases in the middle. Germline assignment: CDR1 SGHTA and CDR2 FQGNSA. CDR3 residues: CASSLDSPNTGELFF. CDR3 sequence (DNA): TGTGCCAGCAGTTTGGACAGCCCGAACACCGGGGAGCTGTTTTTT.

The CDR3 coding sequence is TGTGCCAGCAGTGAATCCGGGACTAGTTGGGATACGCAGTATTTT. Translating gives CASSESGTSWDTQYF. The chain links TRBV6-1 to TRBJ2-3; 8 positions match TRBD2. The germline CDR1 and CDR2 sequences are MNHNS and SASEGT. V shed 2 bases, J shed 6 bases, and the junction held 7 bases outside the gene matches. The CDR3 contains 15 residues.

The chain combines TRBV6-6 with TRBJ2-2, with 7 bases aligning to TRBD2. CDR3 size: 15 residues. The germline gives CDR1 MNHNY, CDR2 SVGAGI (reference sequence). V lost 7 bases, J lost 1 base, and 6 bases stayed unmatched. Here the CDR3 DNA reads TGTGCCAGCAAGATCGCGGGAGAGAACACCGGGGAGCTGTTTTTT. Translation gives CASKIAGENTGELFF.

The V and J genes are TRBV19 and TRBJ2-7, with D perhaps assigned TRBD1 or TRBD2 (5 bases each). CDR3 length: 16 amino acids. V shed 4 bases and J shed 1 base, with 17 bases lying between them. Per germline, CDR1 LNHDA and CDR2 SQIVND (reference sequence). The CDR3 DNA follows: TGTGCCAGTAGTAACCGGGACCCCCCAGCGTCCTACGAGCAGTACTTC. Encoded protein: CASSNRDPPASYEQYF.

DNA for the CDR3: TGTGCCAGTAGGGGGGGAAACAGGGTAGGAGAGACCCAGTACTTC. This codes for CASRGGNRVGETQYF. The chain recombines TRBV19 with TRBJ2-5, with D perhaps assigned TRBD1 or TRBD2 (6 bases each). The CDR3 consists of 15 residues. V dropped 6 bases and J dropped 4 bases, with 18 bases sitting between them. The germline V gene has CDR1 LNHDA and CDR2 SQIVND (reference sequence).

The table lists this clone with a count of one. The rearrangement joins TRBV12-5 to TRBJ2-1; no clear D. Germline V gene data show CDR1 as LGHNT and CDR2 as FRNRAP. This CDR3 has 11 amino acids. Trimming shortened V by 2 bases and J by 9 bases, and 5 bases separated the two germline ends. DNA of the CDR3: TGTGCTAGTGGTTTGCTTGGTGAGCAGTTCTTC. It translates to CASGLLGEQFF.

This rearrangement joins TRBV7-2 to TRBJ1-3; D gene ambiguous. The germline V gene encodes CDR1 SGHTA and CDR2 FQGNSA. Trimming removed 7 bases from V and 4 bases from J, with 20 bases in between. The CDR3 totals 16 residues. This chain's CDR3 is CASTARLGRPGNTIYF. The CDR3 DNA reads as TGTGCCAGCACCGCTAGATTAGGGAGACCCGGAAACACCATATATTTT.

CDR3 residues: CASSLYDGPQHF. The CDR3 nucleotides are TGTGCCAGCAGCTTATACGATGGGCCCCAGCATTTT. The J gene is TRBJ1-5, the V gene TRBV7-2, with no clear D. Germline assignment: CDR1 SGHTA and CDR2 FQGNSA. The V end lost 2 bases, the J end lost 9 bases, and 8 bases lay between the germline ends. The CDR3 is 12 residues long.

This chain links TRBV5-1 with TRBJ1-2, with 9 bases matching TRBD1. The germline V gene encodes CDR1 SGHRS and CDR2 YFSETQ. This CDR3 contains 14 residues. The V segment lost 2 bases and the J segment 5 bases; nucleotides outside the gene matches: 4. The chain's CDR3 is CASSLGQGLYGYTF. Here the CDR3 DNA reads TGCGCCAGCAGCTTAGGACAGGGGTTATATGGCTACACCTTC.

This clone was seen only a few times. V is TRBV5-1 and J is TRBJ1-5, with TRBD1 matching over 10 bases. V was pared by 3 bases and J by 4 bases, with 7 bases of the junction left unmatched. CDR3 length equals 16 residues. Germline CDR1 SGHRS, CDR2 YFSETQ. The CDR3 is CASSWGTGARNQPQHF. CDR3 coding DNA: TGCGCCAGCAGCTGGGGGACAGGGGCTCGTAATCAGCCCCAGCATTTT.

J is TRBJ2-1 and V is TRBV19; perhaps TRBD2 as D (5 bases). Germline CDR1 and CDR2: LNHDA and SQIVND (reference sequence). This CDR3 spans 11 amino acids. V dropped 7 bases and J dropped 4 bases, with 5 bases sitting between them. The CDR3 nucleotides are TGTGCCAGTACGGGGTACAATGAGCAGTTCTTC. It yields the protein CASTGYNEQFF. Full variable domain (missing parts from reference TRBV19 and TRBJ2-1): DGGITQSPKYLFRKEGQNVTLSCEQNLNHDAMYWYRQDPGQGLRLIYYSQIVNDFQKGDIAEGYSVSREKKESFPLTVTSAQKNPTAFYLCASTGYNEQFFGPGTRLTVL.

In this sample, this clone turned up once. The rearrangement uses TRBV10-3 and TRBJ2-3; no firm D call. The CDR3 has 15 amino acids. Trimming stripped 0 bases from V and 4 bases from J, with 11 bases between. CDR1 is ENHRY and CDR2 is SYGVKD in the germline V gene. CDR3 residues: CAISESTITADTQYF. CDR3 bases: TGTGCCATCAGTGAGTCCACAATAACAGCAGATACGCAGTATTTT.

This clone is labeled medium-sized. The genes are TRBV27 and TRBJ1-5; 7 nucleotides line up with TRBD1. The J segment lost 1 base and the V segment lost 3 bases, leaving 3 bases of the junction unmatched. Germline-derived CDR1 and CDR2 are MNHEY and SMNVEV (reference sequence). The CDR3 sequence is 15 residues long. The CDR3 sequence: CASSFRQGSNQPQHF. CDR3 coding DNA: TGTGCCAGCAGTTTCCGACAGGGCAGCAATCAGCCCCAGCATTTT.

The rearrangement uses TRBV5-1 and TRBJ2-7; possibly TRBD2 for D (6 bases). The CDR3 sequence is 15 residues long. The V end lost 4 bases, the J end lost 2 bases, and 16 bases lay between the germline ends. Germline-derived CDR1 and CDR2 are SGHRS and YFSETQ. CDR3 nucleotides: TGCGCCAGCAGCCCCACCGGGGGATTTGCCTACGAGCAGTACTTC. Residues: CASSPTGGFAYEQYF.

The J gene is TRBJ2-1, the V gene TRBV6-5; 12 bases fit TRBD2. CDR1 MNHEY and CDR2 SVGAGI come from the germline V gene. The CDR3 spans 14 residues. V was pared by 6 bases and J by 6 bases, with 3 bases of the junction left unmatched. CDR3 nucleotides: TGTGCCAGCAGCACTAGCGGGAGGAGCAATGAGCAGTTCTTC. Encoded protein: CASSTSGRSNEQFF.

The CDR3 here is CASSLGSDYGEQYV. The CDR3 DNA reads as TGTGCCAGCAGCTTAGGGTCTGATTACGGCGAGCAGTACGTC. The chain carries TRBV11-3 and TRBJ2-7, with D uncertain. CDR3 length: 14 amino acids. The germline V gene has CDR1 SGHNT and CDR2 YENEEA. The V and J ends lost 1 base and 6 bases respectively, with 13 bases between them.

This clone was detected a few times. V usage is TRBV6-6 and J usage is TRBJ1-5, with D unresolved. CDR3 length: 10 residues. V dropped 11 bases and J dropped 4 bases, with 6 bases sitting between them. Germline assignment: CDR1 MNHNY and CDR2 SVGAGI (reference sequence). DNA of the CDR3: TGTGCCGTTAGTAATCAGCCCCAGCATTTT. Its translation: CAVSNQPQHF.

The chain employs TRBV19 and TRBJ1-5; D gene unclear. With 3 bases removed from V and 0 bases from J, the gap between germline ends came to 9 bases. CDR3 size: 15 residues. CDR1 and CDR2 from the germline V gene are LNHDA and SQIVND (reference sequence). The CDR3, as DNA: TGTGCCAGTAGTATCGGCGACGGTAGCAATCAGCCCCAGCATTTT. It translates to CASSIGDGSNQPQHF.

The chain links TRBV9 to TRBJ2-2; D is uncertain. Germline assignment: CDR1 SGDLS and CDR2 YYNGEE. The V end was cut by 3 bases, the J end by 5 bases, with 14 bases between. The CDR3 contains 15 residues. CDR3 residues: CASSARGARTGELFF. The CDR3 coding sequence is TGTGCCAGCAGCGCCCGAGGTGCTCGAACCGGGGAGCTGTTTTTT.